One and the same sample provided the 17 T cell receptor beta chains below, sequenced in a study of blood T cell repertoires in COVID-19. Produced via immunoSEQ multiplex PCR; TCRdb's table is partial and in-frame only. The data contain roughly 250,000 clones, just under 90% of them singletons. Source material: peripheral blood. Receptor source: a woman aged 40 to 49 with acute or convalescent COVID-19.

The chain has TRBV24-1 and TRBJ1-2; possibly TRBD1 for D (5 bases). V was shortened by 5 bases and J by 2 bases, with 8 bases between the two germline ends. The germline CDR1 and CDR2 sequences are KGHDR and SFDVKD. This CDR3 has 13 amino acids. For the CDR3, the DNA is TGTGCCACCAGTGTCGGACAAAACTATGGCTACACCTTC. It codes for CATSVGQNYGYTF.

The chain joins TRBV9 to TRBJ1-2; D unclear. There are 13 residues in the CDR3. Per the germline V gene, CDR1 is SGDLS and CDR2 is YYNGEE. Trimming left V 5 bases short and J 2 bases short, with 10 bases between. The chain's CDR3 is CASRSLVNYGYTF. For the CDR3, the DNA is TGTGCCAGCAGGAGTCTAGTGAACTATGGCTACACCTTC.

This clone is a singleton in its sample. This rearrangement joins TRBV19 to TRBJ1-6, with 9 bases lining up with TRBD1. Trimming removed 4 bases from V and 7 bases from J; junction bases left unmatched: 5. The germline V gene encodes CDR1 LNHDA and CDR2 SQIVND (reference sequence). This CDR3 region has 15 residues. In DNA form, the CDR3 reads TGTGCCAGTAGTAAAATACAGGGGGCAAATTCACCCCTCCACTTT. This translates into CASSKIQGANSPLHF.

Regarding this clone: This specimen includes other DNA sequences encoding the same CDR3. The chain carries TRBV24-1 and TRBJ1-2, with TRBD1 matching 9 bases. The CDR3 loop spans 14 amino acids. V was pared by 4 bases and J by 5 bases, with 4 bases of the junction left unmatched. Germline V gene data show CDR1 as KGHDR and CDR2 as SFDVKD. This CDR3 is CATSDPGTGYGYTF. DNA of the CDR3: TGTGCCACCAGTGACCCCGGGACAGGGTATGGCTACACCTTC.

The V gene is TRBV3-1 (or the pseudogene TRBV3-2), the J gene TRBJ1-3; D perhaps matches TRBD1 (5 bases). Germline V gene sequence: CDR1 LGHDT, CDR2 YNNKEL (reference sequence). The CDR3 covers 17 residues. Trimming took 0 bases from V and 3 from J, leaving 15 bases between them. The CDR3 region is CASSQDVQGWRGNTIYF. The CDR3 nucleotides read TGTGCCAGCAGCCAAGATGTGCAGGGCTGGCGTGGAAACACCATATATTTT.

This chain joins TRBV7-9 and TRBJ1-1; D is possibly TRBD1 (5 bases). Per germline, CDR1 SEHNR and CDR2 FQNEAQ (reference sequence). Trimming took off 5 bases at V and 5 bases at J, with 12 bases between the two ends. This CDR3 has 13 residues. The CDR3 nucleotides read TGTGCCAGCAGCCCTGAATCAGGGACTGAAGCTTTCTTT. Translation gives CASSPESGTEAFF. Looking up the rest from reference TRBV7-9 and TRBJ1-1 gives the full variable domain: DTGVSQNPRHKITKRGQNVTFRCDPISEHNRLYWYRQTLGQGPEFLTYFQNEAQLEKSRLLSDRFSAERPKGSFSTLEIQRTEQGDSAMYLCASSPESGTEAFFGQGTRLTVV.

The rearrangement uses TRBV6-5 and TRBJ1-1; D may be TRBD1 (5 bases). Germline V gene lookup returns CDR1 MNHEY and CDR2 SVGAGI. Deletions cut 6 bases from V and 3 bases from J, with 14 bases between. This CDR3 spans 14 amino acids. CDR3 sequence reads: CASRDRGGDTEAFF. Here the CDR3 DNA reads TGTGCCAGCAGGGATAGGGGTGGCGACACTGAAGCTTTCTTT.

The V and J genes are TRBV19 and TRBJ2-2, with D possibly being TRBD1 (5 bases). V dropped 5 bases and J dropped 7 bases, with 8 bases sitting between them. The CDR3 is 12 amino acids. The germline CDR1 and CDR2 sequences are LNHDA and SQIVND (reference sequence). The CDR3 DNA reads as TGTGCCAGTAGTCCAGGGTACGGGGAGCTGTTTTTT. Its protein is CASSPGYGELFF.

The chain has TRBV10-2 and TRBJ2-7, with D hard to call. The V and J ends lost 0 bases and 2 bases respectively, with 8 bases between them. The CDR3 contains 14 residues. In germline, CDR1 is WSHSY, CDR2 SAAADI. The CDR3 sequence: CASSESWAPYEQYV. The CDR3 bases are TGCGCCAGCAGTGAGTCGTGGGCCCCCTACGAGCAGTACGTC.

This clone was recorded only once. Different DNA sequences within this sample yield the same CDR3. The gene calls are TRBV2 and TRBJ2-1; 8 nucleotides agree with TRBD1. Trimming took 5 bases from V and 0 from J; bases not matched to a gene: 3. Germline V gene data show CDR1 as SNHLY and CDR2 as FYNNEI. The length of the CDR3 is 15 residues. The CDR3 is CASSRDRSSYNEQFF. CDR3 in DNA: TGTGCCAGCAGTCGGGACAGGAGCTCCTACAATGAGCAGTTCTTC.

The genes are TRBV5-1 and TRBJ2-3, with 9 bases fitting TRBD1. The J segment lost 5 bases and the V segment lost 0 bases, leaving 13 bases of the junction unmatched. CDR3 length equals 18 residues. Per germline, CDR1 SGHRS and CDR2 YFSETQ. The DNA of the CDR3 is TGCGCCAGCAGCTTGGCCTGGACAGGGGACTGGCTGCGAGATACGCAGTATTTT. The encoded protein is CASSLAWTGDWLRDTQYF.

The chain couples TRBV21-1 to TRBJ1-1. TRBV21-1 is a pseudogene locus. The CDR3 extends over 13 amino acids. CDR3 residues: CASRKGRDTEAFF. DNA for the CDR3: TGTGCCAGCAGAAAGGGGAGGGACACTGAAGCTTTCTTT.

The V call is TRBV5-4, the J call TRBJ1-1, with D unresolved. The CDR3 has 14 amino acids. Deletions cut 2 bases from V and 1 base from J, with 9 bases between. Germline V gives CDR1 SGHNT, CDR2 YYREEE (reference sequence). CDR3 nucleotides: TGTGCCAGCAGCTTAAGCGGGAGGAACACTGAAGCTTTCTTT. This encodes CASSLSGRNTEAFF.

The rearrangement links TRBV24-1 to TRBJ1-2; TRBD1 aligns across 8 bases. V lost 4 bases, J lost 4 bases, and 7 bases stayed unmatched. This CDR3 is 15 amino acids long. In germline, CDR1 is KGHDR, CDR2 SFDVKD. The CDR3 here is CATSETGQALYGYTF. CDR3 in DNA: TGTGCCACCAGTGAAACGGGACAGGCCCTCTATGGCTACACCTTC.

The chain recombines TRBV9 with TRBJ2-1; TRBD2 matches 11 bases. With 0 bases clipped from V and 4 bases from J, the junction kept 6 bases outside the gene matches. Germline V gene sequence: CDR1 SGDLS, CDR2 YYNGEE. CDR3 length: 17 amino acids. CDR3 loop: CASSVEGLAVTYNEQFF. As DNA, the CDR3 is TGTGCCAGCAGCGTAGAGGGACTAGCGGTGACATACAATGAGCAGTTCTTC. The entire variable domain, with the rest obtained from reference TRBV9 and TRBJ2-1, is as follows: DSGVTQTPKHLITATGQRVTLRCSPRSGDLSVYWYQQSLDQGLQFLIQYYNGEERAKGNILERFSAQQFPDLHSELNLSSLELGDSALYFCASSVEGLAVTYNEQFFGPGTRLTVL.

The chain joins TRBV24-1 to TRBJ1-2; D unresolved. The germline V and J ends were trimmed by 4 bases and 7 bases, with 9 bases remaining between them. From germline, CDR1 is KGHDR and CDR2 SFDVKD. The CDR3 runs to 12 residues. The CDR3 reads CATSDPKRGYTF. In DNA form, the CDR3 reads TGTGCCACCAGTGACCCAAAGCGTGGCTACACCTTC.

CDR3 nucleotide sequence: TGTGCCAGCAGCCTTGAGGGAACAGGGGTAGGAGGCTACACCTTC. This codes for CASSLEGTGVGGYTF. This chain uses TRBV11-2 with TRBJ1-2, with 7 bases matching TRBD1. This CDR3 contains 15 residues. The J segment lost 8 bases and the V segment lost 5 bases, leaving 14 bases of the junction unmatched. Germline-derived CDR1 and CDR2 are SGHAT and FQNNGV.